These 11 T cell receptor beta chains originate from one sample sequenced in a study of PD-1 blockade in classical Hodgkin lymphoma. Using immunoSEQ multiplex PCR, the repertoire was profiled, and TCRdb retains in-frame clones only, with some absent. The table shows almost 100,000 clones, with roughly 92% occurring only once. Each patient relapsed following autologous stem cell transplantation, and prior brentuximab vedotin exposure differed. The sample here was peripheral blood mononuclear cells (PBMCs), taken at baseline. All receptors come from a human donor with classical Hodgkin lymphoma.

The rearrangement uses TRBV5-1 and TRBJ2-7, with D unresolved. The germline V and J ends were trimmed by 2 bases and 1 base, with 13 bases remaining between them. This CDR3 is built from 15 residues. The germline V gene encodes CDR1 SGHRS and CDR2 YFSETQ. The CDR3 loop is CASSLGRMGSYEQYF. CDR3 DNA sequence: TGCGCCAGCAGCTTAGGTCGGATGGGTTCCTACGAGCAGTACTTC.

V usage is TRBV7-9 and J usage is TRBJ2-7; 11 bases line up with TRBD2. This CDR3 region has 15 residues. Germline V gene data show CDR1 as SEHNR and CDR2 as FQNEAQ (reference sequence). Germline trimming cut 2 bases from V and 2 bases from J; bases unmatched to any gene: 2. The CDR3 spells CASSLLAGGTYEQYF. The CDR3 DNA sequence: TGTGCCAGCAGCTTACTAGCGGGAGGTACCTACGAGCAGTACTTC.

The rearrangement joins TRBV11-2 to TRBJ1-2; D remains ambiguous. CDR3 length equals 13 residues. V was pared by 5 bases and J by 4 bases, with 11 bases between. Germline-derived CDR1 and CDR2 are SGHAT and FQNNGV. The CDR3 here is CASSPGVPYGYTF. The CDR3 coding sequence is TGTGCCAGCAGCCCCGGGGTTCCCTATGGCTACACCTTC.

The V and J genes are TRBV13 and TRBJ2-7; 8 nucleotides match TRBD2. From germline, CDR1 is PRHDT and CDR2 FYEKMQ (reference sequence). The CDR3 sequence is 14 residues long. The ends lost 4 bases at V and 1 base at J; junction bases unmatched: 3. CDR3 DNA sequence: TGTGCCAGCAGCTCGACTAGCGCATCCTACGAGCAGTACTTC. It translates to CASSSTSASYEQYF. The whole variable domain, filled in from reference TRBV13 and TRBJ2-7, reads AAGVIQSPRHLIKEKRETATLKCYPIPRHDTVYWYQQGPGQDPQFLISFYEKMQSDKGSIPDRFSAQQFSDYHSELNMSSLELGDSALYFCASSSTSASYEQYFGPGTRLTVT.

The gene calls are TRBV7-9 and TRBJ1-4; D call uncertain. Germline CDR1 SEHNR, CDR2 FQNEAQ (reference sequence). The CDR3 extends over 14 amino acids. Trimming stripped 3 bases from V and 8 bases from J, with 13 bases between. Written as DNA, the CDR3 is TGTGCCAGCAGCTTTTGGGGAGTAAAGGAAAAACTGTTTTTT. This gives the protein CASSFWGVKEKLFF.

The chain recombines TRBV5-4 with TRBJ2-7; 8 bases match TRBD1. Trimming at V came to 3 bases and at J to 3 bases, leaving 14 bases not matched to a gene. From germline, CDR1 is SGHNT and CDR2 YYREEE (reference sequence). The CDR3 spans 17 residues. The CDR3 coding sequence is TGTGCCAGCAGCTCAGGTTCTCTCCGGGACAGGCTCTACGAGCAGTACTTC. Amino acid sequence: CASSSGSLRDRLYEQYF.

The rearrangement uses TRBV7-2 and TRBJ2-7; maybe TRBD2 (5 bases). The CDR3 consists of 15 residues. V shed 5 bases and J shed 3 bases, with 17 bases lying between them. Looked up from germline, CDR1 is SGHTA and CDR2 is FQGNSA. This chain's CDR3 is CASSDRRGRGYEQYF. The DNA of the CDR3 is TGTGCCAGCAGCGACCGGCGTGGCCGGGGCTACGAGCAGTACTTC.

The gene calls are TRBV6-5 and TRBJ2-1; 9 nucleotides agree with TRBD1. The CDR3 extends over 12 amino acids. Per the germline V gene, CDR1 is MNHEY and CDR2 is SVGAGI. Losses at the gene ends were 6 bases for V and 15 bases for J; bases not matched to a gene: 9. The CDR3 region is CASRGGGTGWFF. CDR3 DNA sequence: TGTGCCAGCAGGGGAGGCGGGACAGGGTGGTTCTTC.

This sequence joins TRBV7-3 and TRBJ2-2; D gene unclear. The CDR3 loop spans 14 amino acids. The germline gives CDR1 SGHTA, CDR2 FQGTGA. Trimming took off 3 bases at V and 2 bases at J, with 7 bases between the two ends. The CDR3 coding sequence is TGTGCCAGCAGCTTGGGTCTCAACACCGGGGAGCTGTTTTTT. Protein: CASSLGLNTGELFF.

The chain couples TRBV7-2 to TRBJ2-3, with TRBD1 matching 11 bases. The CDR3 consists of 17 residues. V lost 5 bases to trimming and J lost 6 bases; unmatched junction nucleotides: 13. Looked up from germline, CDR1 is SGHTA and CDR2 is FQGNSA. DNA for the CDR3: TGTGCCAGCAGCCCTCCAGGACAGGGGGCGATTAAGGATACGCAGTATTTT. It yields the protein CASSPPGQGAIKDTQYF.

This chain uses TRBV6-6 with TRBJ1-4; D is perhaps TRBD1 (5 bases). Trimming took off 4 bases at V and 7 bases at J, with 19 bases between the two ends. The germline V gene encodes CDR1 MNHNY and CDR2 SVGAGI (reference sequence). The CDR3 is 16 residues long. CDR3 sequence (DNA): TGTGCCAGCAGTTCCCGGGGCCTCATCGGCCCTGAAAAACTGTTTTTT. The encoded protein is CASSSRGLIGPEKLFF.